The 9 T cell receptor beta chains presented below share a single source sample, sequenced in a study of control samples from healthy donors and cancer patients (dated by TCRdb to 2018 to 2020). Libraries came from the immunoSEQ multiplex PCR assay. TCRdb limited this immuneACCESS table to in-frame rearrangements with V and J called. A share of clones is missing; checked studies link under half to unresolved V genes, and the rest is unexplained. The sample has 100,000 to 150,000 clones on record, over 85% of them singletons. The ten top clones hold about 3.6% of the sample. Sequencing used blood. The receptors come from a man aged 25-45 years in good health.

The CDR3 region has the DNA TGTGCCAGCAGCCAGGGGTTACGCACTGAAGCTTTCTTT. Amino acid sequence: CASSQGLRTEAFF. This sequence joins TRBV6-2 or TRBV6-3 and TRBJ1-1; D is perhaps TRBD1 (6 bases). The CDR3 sequence is 13 residues long. Germline CDR1 reads MNHEY; CDR2 reads SVGEGT. The germline V and J ends were trimmed by 6 bases and 4 bases, with 12 bases remaining between them.

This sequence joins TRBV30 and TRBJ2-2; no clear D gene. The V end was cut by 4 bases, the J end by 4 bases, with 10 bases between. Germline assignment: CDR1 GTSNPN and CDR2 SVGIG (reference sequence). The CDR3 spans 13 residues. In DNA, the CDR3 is TGTGCCTGGAATCTGGGCAGCACCGGGGAGCTGTTTTTT. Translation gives CAWNLGSTGELFF.

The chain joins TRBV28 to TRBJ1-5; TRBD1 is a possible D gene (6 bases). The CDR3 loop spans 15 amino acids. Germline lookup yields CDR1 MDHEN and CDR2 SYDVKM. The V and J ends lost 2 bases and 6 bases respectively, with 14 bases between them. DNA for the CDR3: TGTGCCAGCAGTTTAGCGGTTCTGGGGGCTCAGCCCCAGCATTTT. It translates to CASSLAVLGAQPQHF.

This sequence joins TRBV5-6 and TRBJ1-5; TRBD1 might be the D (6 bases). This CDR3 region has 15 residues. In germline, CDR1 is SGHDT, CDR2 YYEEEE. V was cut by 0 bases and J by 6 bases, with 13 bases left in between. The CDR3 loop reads CASSLAPGAGQPQHF. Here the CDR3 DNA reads TGTGCCAGCAGCTTGGCACCGGGGGCTGGTCAGCCCCAGCATTTT.

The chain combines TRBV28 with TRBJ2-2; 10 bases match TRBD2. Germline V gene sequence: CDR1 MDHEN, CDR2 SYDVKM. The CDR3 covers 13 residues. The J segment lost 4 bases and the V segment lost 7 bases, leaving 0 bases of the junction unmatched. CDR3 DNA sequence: TGTGCCAGCACTAGCGGGGGCACCGGGGAGCTGTTTTTT. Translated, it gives CASTSGGTGELFF.

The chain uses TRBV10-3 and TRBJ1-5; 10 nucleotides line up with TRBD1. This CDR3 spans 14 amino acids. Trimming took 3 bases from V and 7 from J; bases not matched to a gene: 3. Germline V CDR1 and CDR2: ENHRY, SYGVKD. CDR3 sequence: CAISEGTGEQPQHF. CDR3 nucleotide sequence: TGTGCCATCAGTGAAGGGACAGGGGAACAGCCCCAGCATTTT.

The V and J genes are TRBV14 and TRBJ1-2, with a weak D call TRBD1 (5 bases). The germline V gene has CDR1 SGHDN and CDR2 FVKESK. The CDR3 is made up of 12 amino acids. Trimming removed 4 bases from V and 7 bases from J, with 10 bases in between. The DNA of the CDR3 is TGTGCCAGCAGCCGACTCAGGGTTGGCTACACCTTC. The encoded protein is CASSRLRVGYTF.

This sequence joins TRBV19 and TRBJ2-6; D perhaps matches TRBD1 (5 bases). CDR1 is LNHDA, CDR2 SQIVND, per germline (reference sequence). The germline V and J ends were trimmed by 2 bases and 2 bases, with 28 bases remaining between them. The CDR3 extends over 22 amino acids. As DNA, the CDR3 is TGTGCCAGTAGTATAATCAGGGTCAACCCCACCACTGTTCGTGCTGGGGCCAACGTCCTGACTTTC. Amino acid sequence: CASSIIRVNPTTVRAGANVLTF.

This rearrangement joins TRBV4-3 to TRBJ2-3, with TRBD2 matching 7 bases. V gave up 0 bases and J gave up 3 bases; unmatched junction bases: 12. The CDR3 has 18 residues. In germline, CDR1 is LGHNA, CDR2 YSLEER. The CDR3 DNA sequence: TGCGCCAGCAGCCAAGAAGGGGCTAGCGGTTACTATACAGATACGCAGTATTTT. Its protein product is CASSQEGASGYYTDTQYF.